Below, one T cell receptor beta chain is given with its context. The table came from immunoSEQ multiplex PCR; TCRdb's copy has only in-frame clones and leaves some out. This table holds some 100,000 clones, around 89% found once. The entry originates in a study of control samples from healthy donors and cancer patients. V shed 7 bases, J shed 2 bases, and the junction held 2 bases outside the gene matches. This CDR3 has 12 amino acids. From germline, CDR1 is SGHRS and CDR2 YFSETQ. This receptor was identified in a young man in good health. The specimen was blood. V is TRBV5-1 and J is TRBJ2-5; 7 bases fit TRBD2. The DNA for the CDR3 is TGCGCCAGCGGTAGCGGGCAAGAGACCCAGTACTTC. This encodes CASGSGQETQYF. Using reference TRBV5-1 and TRBJ2-5 for the parts outside the CDR3, the full variable domain is KAGVTQTPRYLIKTRGQQVTLSCSPISGHRSVSWYQQTPGQGLQFLFEYFSETQRNKGNFPGRFSGRQFSNSRSEMNVSTLELGDSALYLCASGSGQETQYFGPGTRLLVL.